A single sample gave rise to the 15 T cell receptor beta chains below, sequenced in a study of beta chain features in type 1 diabetes. Every isolated RNA sample was fully reverse transcribed, so sequencing captured expressed TCRB transcripts. The repertoire was sequenced with immunoSEQ multiplex PCR; TCRdb's copy has only in-frame clones and lacks some. The sample lists 200,000 to 300,000 clones, about a tenth occurring once. Study conclusions and caveats: Within each of all four CD4+ subsets, Type 1 diabetes patients had TCRB CDR3s that were moderately but significantly shorter.

What these receptors recognize is not known. The sequencing input was naive CD4+ T cells from blood. Receptor source: a man under 40 with type 1 diabetes.

The rearrangement links TRBV6-5 to TRBJ1-3; no reliable D call. This CDR3 comprises 16 residues. V lost 0 bases and J 2 bases, leaving 11 bases between the germline ends. Germline values: CDR1 MNHEY, CDR2 SVGAGI. DNA for the CDR3: TGTGCCAGCAGTTACTCGTTTCCAGGCCCTGGAAACACCATATATTTT. Protein product: CASSYSFPGPGNTIYF.

The chain uses TRBV5-1 and TRBJ2-3, with 12 nucleotides matching TRBD1. Germline-derived CDR1 and CDR2 are SGHRS and YFSETQ. With V trimmed by 7 bases and J by 7 bases, 10 bases remained unmatched. This CDR3 region has 15 residues. The CDR3 region is CASSSGTGGANTQYF. The CDR3 DNA reads TGCGCCAGCTCCTCCGGGACAGGGGGCGCAAATACGCAGTATTTT.

This chain joins TRBV5-1 and TRBJ2-7; 9 nucleotides match TRBD1. After removal of 4 bases from V and 2 bases from J, the junction contained 7 bases not matched to a gene. CDR1 SGHRS and CDR2 YFSETQ come from the germline V gene. The CDR3 covers 15 residues. The CDR3 reads CASSTRQGGAYEQYF. CDR3 bases: TGCGCCAGCAGCACCCGACAGGGGGGGGCCTACGAGCAGTACTTC.

The DNA for the CDR3 is TGTGCCTGGAGTGTACTTAAGGCAAAGCGGACCCAGTACTTC. It translates to CAWSVLKAKRTQYF. The chain recombines TRBV30 with TRBJ2-5; D gene ambiguous. Trimming pared 0 bases from V and 7 bases from J, leaving 15 bases between. The CDR3 covers 14 residues. Looked up from germline, CDR1 is GTSNPN and CDR2 is SVGIG (reference sequence).

The rearrangement joins TRBV7-9 to TRBJ2-3; TRBD1 agrees at 12 bases. Germline CDR1 SEHNR, CDR2 FQNEAQ (reference sequence). V gave up 5 bases and J gave up 5 bases; unmatched junction bases: 8. CDR3 length: 16 residues. The CDR3 nucleotides read TGTGCCAGCAGCGCAGTGGGGACAGGGGGCGAAGATACGCAGTATTTT. It encodes CASSAVGTGGEDTQYF.

V is TRBV18 and J is TRBJ2-3; D call uncertain. V gave up 6 bases and J gave up 0 bases, with 13 bases separating them. In germline, CDR1 is KGHSH, CDR2 LQKENI. The CDR3 sequence is 15 residues long. CDR3 loop: CASSSLSFSTDTQYF. CDR3 in DNA: TGTGCCAGCTCCAGTCTCAGTTTCAGCACAGATACGCAGTATTTT. Looking up the rest from reference TRBV18 and TRBJ2-3 gives the full variable domain: NAGVMQNPRHLVRRRGQEARLRCSPMKGHSHVYWYRQLPEEGLKFMVYLQKENIIDESGMPKERFSAEFPKEGPSILRIQQVVRGDSAAYFCASSSLSFSTDTQYFGPGTRLTVL.

This clone was counted only a few times. V is TRBV25-1 and J is TRBJ2-7, with no clear D. Germline V gene data show CDR1 as MGHDK and CDR2 as SYGVNS. The CDR3 length is 14 residues. The V gene lost 7 bases and the J gene lost 2 bases, with 15 bases spanning the gap. CDR3 bases: TGTGCCAGCAACGAAGCAGGATCTACCTACGAGCAGTACTTC. As protein: CASNEAGSTYEQYF.

This clone was observed a handful of times. The V call is TRBV7-3, the J call TRBJ2-7; D is possibly TRBD1 (5 bases). The CDR3 contains 13 residues. Looked up from germline, CDR1 is SGHTA and CDR2 is FQGTGA. V was cut by 5 bases and J by 3 bases, with 11 bases left in between. The CDR3 DNA reads as TGTGCCAGCAGCCCCGCAGGGAACTACGAGCAGTACTTC. It translates to CASSPAGNYEQYF.

The chain links TRBV4-1 to TRBJ1-5, with TRBD1 matching 7 bases. Germline CDR1 reads MGHRA; CDR2 reads YSYEKL. The CDR3 runs to 17 residues. J was trimmed by 0 bases and V by 1 base; bases with no gene match: 6. The CDR3 sequence: CASSQGQGAYSNQPQHF. CDR3 nucleotides: TGCGCCAGCAGCCAAGGACAGGGAGCATATAGCAATCAGCCCCAGCATTTT.

This chain joins TRBV4-1 and TRBJ2-7, with 10 positions matching TRBD2. This CDR3 is 15 amino acids long. Per germline, CDR1 MGHRA and CDR2 YSYEKL. V was pared by 2 bases and J by 3 bases, with 4 bases of the junction left unmatched. The CDR3 loop is CASSQLAGEFYEQYF. The CDR3 DNA sequence: TGCGCCAGCAGCCAACTAGCGGGGGAGTTCTACGAGCAGTACTTC.

This clone showed up just a few times. The chain employs TRBV9 and TRBJ2-1; 9 bases line up with TRBD2. With V trimmed by 0 bases and J by 13 bases, 14 bases remained unmatched. The CDR3 is 16 amino acids. Germline CDR1 reads SGDLS; CDR2 reads YYNGEE. In DNA form, the CDR3 reads TGTGCCAGCAGCGTAGGGAGATTAGCGGGGGCCTCCCCCCAGTTCTTC. This encodes CASSVGRLAGASPQFF.

In its sample, this clone was seen a few times. The rearrangement joins TRBV7-2 to TRBJ1-1; D unresolved. Germline CDR1 reads SGHTA; CDR2 reads FQGNSA. Trimming removed 5 bases at V and 2 bases at J, with 3 bases between. The CDR3 consists of 11 residues. The CDR3 spells CASSLNTEAFF. The DNA of the CDR3 is TGTGCCAGCAGCCTTAACACTGAAGCTTTCTTT.

The sample holds a few counts of this clone. The chain couples TRBV6-5 to TRBJ1-5; D might be TRBD1 (6 bases). The CDR3 consists of 13 residues. CDR1 MNHEY and CDR2 SVGAGI come from the germline V gene. Trimming removed 5 bases from V and 4 bases from J, with 9 bases in between. CDR3 sequence: CASSRDTNQPQHF. CDR3 sequence (DNA): TGTGCCAGCAGTAGGGACACTAATCAGCCCCAGCATTTT.

This clone was seen a handful of times. The rearrangement links TRBV11-2 to TRBJ2-7; D is ambiguous. The germline V gene has CDR1 SGHAT and CDR2 FQNNGV. This CDR3 spans 15 amino acids. V was clipped by 5 bases and J by 1 base, with 15 bases between them. The CDR3 here is CASSRSYGKSYEQYF. CDR3 DNA: TGTGCCAGCAGCCGATCCTATGGTAAATCCTACGAGCAGTACTTC.

The chain employs TRBV5-1 and TRBJ1-2; 10 bases map to TRBD1. CDR3 size: 13 residues. J gave up 7 bases and V 4 bases, and 4 bases lay outside the gene matches. The V gene's germline CDR1 is SGHRS and CDR2 YFSETQ. The CDR3 sequence: CASSNRDRGGYTF. CDR3 nucleotide sequence: TGCGCCAGCAGCAACCGGGACAGGGGTGGCTACACCTTC.